This T cell receptor (beta chain) was sequenced during a study of a mutant IDH1 vaccine in newly diagnosed glioma. Time point meaning: baseline, week 1 (first vaccination visit). Treatment reported: pre-vaccination baseline after standard-of-care therapy. Newly diagnosed WHO grade 3 or 4 IDH1-mutant, ATRX-lost astrocytomas were identified in the donors. Germline V gene lookup returns CDR1 SGHNT and CDR2 YYREEE (reference sequence). V was shortened by 0 bases and J by 3 bases, with 12 bases between the two germline ends. The CDR3 loop spans 15 amino acids. The table came from immunoSEQ multiplex PCR; TCRdb's copy has only in-frame clones and leaves some out. This sample has some 15,000 clones, with roughly 95% found just once.

The source material was peripheral blood mononuclear cells (PBMCs), sampled from a glioma patient treated with radiotherapy, temozolomide or both. J is TRBJ1-1 and V is TRBV5-4; D uncertain. The sequence was collected from a young woman with glioma. Some clones in this sample may be carry-over from other donors' samples. CDR3: CASSLASAGHTEAFF. The CDR3 DNA is TGTGCCAGCAGCTTGGCCTCGGCAGGCCACACTGAAGCTTTCTTT.